This passage covers 15 T cell receptor beta chains from one sample sequenced in a study of CD8+CD57+ T cells in acquired aplastic anemia. Profiles of TCR beta VDJ and CDR3 were generated from a genomic DNA template. MiXCR, applied by TCRdb to the reads, yields one record per CDR3 protein. The table records 400,000 to 450,000 distinct CDR3 sequences, 65% to 80% of them present only once. Specimen: sorted CD4+, CD8+, or CD8+CD57+ T cells (not recorded which) from PBMCs. The receptors were gathered from a human donor in good health, serving as a control.

This clonotype came up once. This sequence joins TRBV7-3 and TRBJ1-6, with D tentatively TRBD1 (5 bases). V lost 4 bases to trimming and J lost 13 bases, with 17 bases between them. CDR1 is SGHTA and CDR2 is FQGTGA in the germline V gene. The CDR3 runs 14 residues. CDR3 bases: TGTGCCAGCAGCTCAGGGAGACAGAATTATCCCCTCCACTTT. Its protein product is CASSSGRQNYPLHF. Variable domain in full (rest from reference TRBV7-3 and TRBJ1-6): GAGVSQTPSNKVTEKGKYVELRCDPISGHTALYWYRQSLGQGPEFLIYFQGTGAADDSGLPNDRFFAVRPEGSVSTLKIQRTERGDSAVYLCASSSGRQNYPLHFGNGTRLTVT.

The table lists this clonotype with a few counts. J is TRBJ1-4 and V is TRBV10-3; no clear D. Germline-derived CDR1 and CDR2 are ENHRY and SYGVKD. This CDR3 comprises 13 residues. The germline V and J ends were trimmed by 7 bases and 0 bases, with 6 bases remaining between them. CDR3 bases: TGTGCCATCAAGGCAGCAACTAATGAAAAACTGTTTTTT. The encoded protein is CAIKAATNEKLFF.

With regard to this clonotype: The conserved phenylalanine or tryptophan normally closing the CDR3 is absent here, so this likely arose from a read error. Because the CDR3's place on the DNA is in doubt, the DNA is left out and the CDR3 is given as listed by TCRdb. This chain connects TRBV2 to TRBJ2-5; TRBD1 was called by the table and not checked on the DNA. CDR1 is SNHLY, CDR2 FYNNEI, per germline. The CDR3 comprises 16 residues, both ends counted. The chain's CDR3 is CASRGEGQPNYGYTFG.

In this sample, this clonotype turned up once. This rearrangement joins TRBV12-5 to TRBJ2-2; 9 bases match TRBD1. The CDR3 extends over 17 amino acids. Trimming cost V 5 bases and J 1 base; bases outside gene matches: 8. CDR1 is LGHNT and CDR2 is FRNRAP in the germline V gene. CDR3 in amino acids: CASGNTGGLRNTGELFF. For the CDR3, the DNA is TGTGCTAGTGGTAACACAGGGGGCCTCAGGAACACCGGGGAGCTGTTTTTT.

On this clonotype: A clone one base away is much larger, so this may be a read error. This sequence joins TRBV6-5 and TRBJ2-5; 7 positions match TRBD1. CDR1 and CDR2 from the germline V gene are MNHEY and SVGAGI. This CDR3 region has 16 residues. CDR3 sequence: CAGSSGTVGIQETQYF. CDR3 in DNA: TGTGCCGGCAGTTCCGGGACAGTCGGGATCCAAGAGACCCAGTACTTC.

As concerns this clonotype: Since no conserved phenylalanine or tryptophan closes the CDR3, a read error is the likely cause. The chain recombines TRBV19 with TRBJ2-5, with D tentatively TRBD2 (5 bases). This CDR3 has 13 amino acids. Germline V gene data show CDR1 as LNHDA and CDR2 as SQIVND (reference sequence). Trimming shortened V by 4 bases and J by 4 bases, and 10 bases separated the two germline ends. CDR3 region: CASSNEGRETQYS. The CDR3 bases are TGTGCCAGTAGTAATGAGGGCAGAGAGACCCAGTACTCC.

Concerning this clonotype: The junction and the germline gene differ at one end; a read error may be behind it. This chain joins TRBV2 and TRBJ2-7; a possible D gene is TRBD1 (7 bases). The germline V gene encodes CDR1 SNHLY and CDR2 FYNNEI. The length of the CDR3 is 12 residues. CDR3 residues: CASSGTGGEQNF. The CDR3 nucleotides read TGTGCCAGCAGTGGGACAGGCGGGGAGCAGAACTTC.

This sequence joins TRBV20-1 and TRBJ2-1; D possibly corresponds to TRBD1 (5 bases). The CDR3 contains 17 residues. V was trimmed by 5 bases and J by 2 bases, leaving 22 bases between them. Germline loops: CDR1 DFQATT, CDR2 SNEGSKA (reference sequence). The chain's CDR3 is CSAYPLEAQGTYNEQFF. CDR3 in DNA: TGCAGTGCTTACCCCCTCGAAGCCCAGGGCACCTACAATGAGCAGTTCTTC.

This clonotype was seen at least ten times. The chain links TRBV6-2 or TRBV6-3 to TRBJ2-2; TRBD1 aligns across 7 bases. Trimming took 6 bases from V and 2 from J; bases not matched to a gene: 9. The CDR3 spans 16 residues. Germline V lookup: CDR1 MNHEY, CDR2 SVGEGT. The CDR3 bases are TGTGCCAGCAGCAGGGACAGAACCCTAAACACCGGGGAGCTGTTTTTT. This codes for CASSRDRTLNTGELFF.

This clonotype was counted a few times. The chain carries TRBV2 and TRBJ1-2; D ambiguous. Trimming cost V 4 bases and J 2 bases, with 8 bases left between them. The CDR3 spans 13 residues. CDR1 is SNHLY, CDR2 FYNNEI, per germline. The chain's CDR3 is CASSAQTNYGYTF. Here the CDR3 DNA reads TGTGCCAGCAGTGCACAGACCAACTATGGCTACACCTTC.

This clonotype was seen repeatedly, ten times or more. The CDR3 DNA reads as TGCAGCGTGGACTCCGGGACAGTTAATGGCTACACCTTC. It yields the protein CSVDSGTVNGYTF. This rearrangement joins TRBV29-1 to TRBJ1-2; 7 bases align to TRBD1. This CDR3 has 13 residues. Germline V gives CDR1 SQVTM, CDR2 ANQGSEA. Trimming removed 6 bases from V and 6 bases from J; junction bases left unmatched: 10.

This chain links TRBV15 with TRBJ2-1, with D perhaps TRBD1 or TRBD2 (6 bases each). Trimming removed 4 bases from V and 4 bases from J, with 14 bases in between. The germline gives CDR1 LNHNV, CDR2 YYDKDF (reference sequence). This CDR3 is built from 15 residues. The chain's CDR3 is CATSKGGRGYNEQFF. CDR3 DNA sequence: TGTGCCACCAGCAAGGGGGGTAGAGGTTACAATGAGCAGTTCTTC.

This clonotype was seen repeatedly, ten times or more. V and J are TRBV7-3 and TRBJ2-1; 8 bases fit TRBD2. From germline, CDR1 is SGHTA and CDR2 FQGTGA. The CDR3 is 15 amino acids. Trimming at V came to 5 bases and at J to 4 bases, leaving 7 bases not matched to a gene. CDR3 nucleotide sequence: TGTGCCAGCAGCCCCCGGGGGGGCGAATACAATGAGCAGTTCTTC. Translated: CASSPRGGEYNEQFF.

As regards this clonotype: It is unclear where the CDR3 begins or ends on the DNA, so no DNA is shown, and the CDR3 is as TCRdb lists it. The chain carries TRBV7-8 and TRBJ2-1; the table's D call, TRBD1, has no DNA check behind it. Germline loops: CDR1 SGHVS, CDR2 FQNEAQ. The CDR3 sequence runs 18 residues, both termini included. CDR3 amino acids: CASSPTDTEAFFGNEQFF.

This clonotype has ten or more counts. V and J are TRBV5-8 and TRBJ1-6; possible D gene TRBD1, 5 bases. V lost 4 bases and J lost 2, with 10 bases in between. CDR1 SGHTS and CDR2 YDEGEE come from the germline V gene. The CDR3 has 15 amino acids. The CDR3 sequence: CASSKGPPYNSPLHF. CDR3 sequence (DNA): TGTGCCAGCAGCAAGGGACCCCCCTATAATTCACCCCTCCACTTT.